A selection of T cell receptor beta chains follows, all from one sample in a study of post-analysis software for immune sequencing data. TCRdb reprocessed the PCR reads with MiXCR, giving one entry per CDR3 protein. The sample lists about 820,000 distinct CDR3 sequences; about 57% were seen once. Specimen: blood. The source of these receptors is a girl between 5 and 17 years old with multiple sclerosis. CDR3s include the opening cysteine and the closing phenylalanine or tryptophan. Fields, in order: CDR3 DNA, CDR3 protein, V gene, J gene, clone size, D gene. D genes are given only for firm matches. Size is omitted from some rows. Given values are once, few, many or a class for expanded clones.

TGCAGCGAGCGGACAGGGCCGAACTATGGCTACACCTTC	CSERTGPNYGYTF	TRBV29-1	TRBJ1-2	NA	TRBD1
TGCAGCGTTGCCCATCTAATGGGAGCTATCGGAGCCAAAAACATTCAGTACTTC	CSVAHLMGAIGAKNIQYF	TRBV29-1	TRBJ2-4	few	NA
TGTGCCAGCAGCTTAGATCCGGGGCCTGTCACCTTC	CASSLDPGPVTF	TRBV7-6	TRBJ1-2	NA	NA
TGCGCCAGCAGCCCCGGGACTCAGGGGGGATACTCTGGGACCAACGTCCTGACTTTC	CASSPGTQGGYSGTNVLTF	TRBV5-1	TRBJ2-6	once	NA
TGTGCCATCAGCCCTTTAAGCGGGAAGGCCGATATCCACAATGAGCAGTTCTTC	CAISPLSGKADIHNEQFF	TRBV10-3	TRBJ2-1	NA	TRBD2
TGTGCCAGCTCACCGCCAGCGGCTGCCTACGAGCAGTACTTC	CASSPPAAAYEQYF	TRBV18	TRBJ2-7	NA	NA
TGCAGTGCTAGAGCCAATAGGCGAAAGGGACTAGCGGATCAAGAGACCCAGTACTTC	CSARANRRKGLADQETQYF	TRBV20-1	TRBJ2-5	once	TRBD2
TGTGCCAGCTCACCACTACAAAACTCCTACTACGAGCAGTACTTC	CASSPLQNSYYEQYF	TRBV18	TRBJ2-7	NA	NA
TGTGCCAGCAGTGACGGACGGCGTGGAGGCTACACCTTC	CASSDGRRGGYTF	TRBV2	TRBJ1-2	NA	NA
TGTGCCAGCAGTCAGGGTGGTCACAACACTGAAGCTTTCTTT	CASSQGGHNTEAFF	TRBV27	TRBJ1-1	NA	NA
TGTGCCAGCAGCTTTGACAGCCATGAAAAACTGTTTTTT	CASSFDSHEKLFF	TRBV7-8	TRBJ1-4	few	NA
TGCGCCAGCAGCCGGGCCCTGGACAGGGGGTATGGCTACACCTTC	CASSRALDRGYGYTF	TRBV5-1	TRBJ1-2	NA	TRBD1
TGCAGCGTGGCGGACAGGGTCGCGGAGACCCAGTACTTC	CSVADRVAETQYF	TRBV29-1	TRBJ2-5	NA	TRBD1
TGTGCCATCAGTGAGGGAGCAGGGACCACAGATACGCAGTATTTT	CAISEGAGTTDTQYF	TRBV10-3	TRBJ2-3	NA	NA